A selection of T cell receptor beta chains follows, all from one sample in a study of blood T cells in healthy people across ages. Each CDR3 protein is one row after TCRdb ran MiXCR on the 5' RACE reads. Here the sample spans some 800,000 distinct CDR3 sequences, 20% to 25% being singletons. The same sample was also studied in work on T cells of mothers and their children.

Sequencing input: blood. The receptors come from a boy between 5 and 17 years old in good health. The CDR3 runs from the conserved cysteine through the conserved F or W. D genes are given only for firm matches. Rows may omit the clone size; those that give it use once, few, many or a size class.

TRBV5-1,.,16,TRBJ2-1,.,TGCGCCAGCAGCTTGGTCGGGGAGGTCTCCTACAATGAGCAGTTCTTC,CASSLVGEVSYNEQFF
TRBV27,.,13,TRBJ2-7,.,TGTGCCAGCAAGGGGTTTAGGGAGTACGAGCAGTACTTC,CASKGFREYEQYF
TRBV6-1,few,14,TRBJ1-2,.,TGTGCCAGCAGTGAAGCGTGGTCGGCTTATGGCTACACCTTC,CASSEAWSAYGYTF
TRBV7-6,few,14,TRBJ2-1,.,TGTGCCAGCAGCTTAGAAATTAGGGGTAATGAGCAGTTCTTC,CASSLEIRGNEQFF
TRBV28,.,14,TRBJ1-4,TRBD1,TGTGCCAGCACACTCCCAGGGGGGCATGAAAAACTGTTTTTT,CASTLPGGHEKLFF
TRBV24-1,.,19,TRBJ2-6,TRBD1,TGTGCCACCAGTCCCCGCCAGGGACAGGGAGGGTCTGGGGCCAACGTCCTGACTTTC,CATSPRQGQGGSGANVLTF
TRBV6-1,.,13,TRBJ2-5,.,TGTGCCAGCATCGGACCAGGCCCAGAGACCCAGTACTTC,CASIGPGPETQYF
TRBV12-3/TRBV12-4,.,15,TRBJ2-7,TRBD1,TGTGCCAGCAGCAAAGCACAGGGGGCGCGGAACGAGCAGTACTTC,CASSKAQGARNEQYF
TRBV6-6,many,14,TRBJ1-1,TRBD1,TGTGCCAGCAGTTACTCCGGGACAGACACTGAAGCTTTCTTT,CASSYSGTDTEAFF
TRBV12-3/TRBV12-4,.,12,TRBJ2-1,.,TGTGCCAGCAGCTTGAGGGGGGGGCAAGTAATCTTC,CASSLRGGQVIF
TRBV19,.,14,TRBJ2-1,.,TGTGCCAGTAGTGATTCCGGGCCGAACAATGAGCAGTTCTTC,CASSDSGPNNEQFF
TRBV29-1,few,16,TRBJ2-7,.,TGCAGCGTAGCCGAGTCGGGCCGGGGAACCGTCTACGAGCAGTACTTC,CSVAESGRGTVYEQYF
TRBV20-1,.,14,TRBJ2-7,.,TGCAGTGCTAGAGATCGTCGAAGGGTCTACGAGCAGTACTTC,CSARDRRRVYEQYF
TRBV4-3,few,14,TRBJ1-6,TRBD1,TGCGCCAGCAGCCCAGGGACAGGGTCTTGGACCCTCCACTTT,CASSPGTGSWTLHF
TRBV28,.,15,TRBJ2-5,TRBD1,TGTGCCAGCAGTTCCCGGGTGAGGGGGCGGGAGACCCAGTACTTC,CASSSRVRGRETQYF
TRBV28,few,14,TRBJ2-7,TRBD1,TGTGCCAGCAGTATCGGGACAGCTTCCTACGAGCAGTACTTC,CASSIGTASYEQYF
TRBV20-1,few,14,TRBJ1-1,.,TGCAGTGCCCCTGGGGGGTTTCTGGGCACTGAAGCTTTCTTT,CSAPGGFLGTEAFF
TRBV7-2,.,13,TRBJ2-5,.,TGTGCCAGCAGCCCGAGTCTTAGAGAGACCCAGTACTTC,CASSPSLRETQYF
TRBV4-1,.,15,TRBJ2-7,.,TGCGCCAGCAGCCAAGAATCGAGGCTTCCCTACGAGCAGTACTTC,CASSQESRLPYEQYF
TRBV18,few,13,TRBJ2-1,.,TGTGCCAGGGTTAAGAGCTCCTACAATGAGCAGTTCTTC,CARVKSSYNEQFF
TRBV2,many,18,TRBJ2-1,TRBD2,TGTGCCAGCAGTGAAGCGCATCCCCTAGCGGGACCCTACAATGAGCAGTTCTTC,CASSEAHPLAGPYNEQFF
TRBV12-3/TRBV12-4,few,14,TRBJ2-7,TRBD1,TGTGCCAGCAGTTTAATCGGACAGGGATACGAGCAGTACTTC,CASSLIGQGYEQYF
TRBV7-2,.,16,TRBJ2-5,TRBD2,TGTGCCAGCAGCTCCCTAGCGGGGGGTTATCAAGAGACCCAGTACTTC,CASSSLAGGYQETQYF
TRBV28,few,14,TRBJ2-3,.,TGTGCCAGCAGTAGTCCCCTACCGCCAGATACGCAGTATTTT,CASSSPLPPDTQYF
TRBV15,few,17,TRBJ2-7,.,TGTGCCACCAGCAGAGATTCGTCGGGCAGGGGCATCAACGAGCAGTACTTC,CATSRDSSGRGINEQYF
TRBV20-1,.,16,TRBJ2-2,TRBD2,TGCAGTGCTAGTGGCCGGGAGGGCCGGAACACCGGGGAGCTGTTTTTT,CSASGREGRNTGELFF
TRBV4-3,.,15,TRBJ1-1,.,TGCGCCAGCAGCCAAGATAAGGGACTGAACACTGAAGCTTTCTTT,CASSQDKGLNTEAFF
TRBV19,.,15,TRBJ1-2,.,TGTGCCAGTAGTATAGATTGGCGGGCGAACTATGGCTACACCTTC,CASSIDWRANYGYTF
TRBV27,.,13,TRBJ1-3,.,TGTGCCAGCAGTTTTGGGGAAGGAAACACCATATATTTT,CASSFGEGNTIYF
TRBV3-1,few,22,TRBJ2-6,TRBD1,TGTGCCAGCAGCCATTCTACCGGGACAGGGGACCGCAAACACTCTGGGGCCAACGTCCTGACTTTC,CASSHSTGTGDRKHSGANVLTF
TRBV29-1,many,13,TRBJ2-2,.,TGCAGCGTTGATTCCGGGAACACCGGGGAGCTGTTTTTT,CSVDSGNTGELFF
TRBV4-1,few,17,TRBJ2-1,.,TGCGCCAGCAGCGCTCGCTCAGGAAGGGCGCCGGGCAATGAGCAGTTCTTC,CASSARSGRAPGNEQFF
TRBV7-9,.,20,TRBJ2-6,TRBD1,TGTGCCAGCAGCACACTTAAAGGCGGGACAGGGGGATCTGGGGCCAACGTCCTGACTTTC,CASSTLKGGTGGSGANVLTF
TRBV5-1,few,14,TRBJ2-3,.,TGCGCCAGCAGCCCGGGGACTTACACAGATACGCAGTATTTT,CASSPGTYTDTQYF
TRBV6-5,many,14,TRBJ2-1,TRBD1,TGTGCCAGCAGCTCCTGGGACAGCTACAATGAGCAGTTCTTC,CASSSWDSYNEQFF
TRBV7-2,.,14,TRBJ1-1,.,TGTGCCAGCAGCTTAGGACAGCTCGGGTTTAAGGCTTTCTTT,CASSLGQLGFKAFF
TRBV29-1,few,13,TRBJ2-5,.,TGCAGCGTTGGGCCGGGCAGTGGAGAGACCCAGTACTTC,CSVGPGSGETQYF
TRBV21-1,few,14,TRBJ2-7,.,TGTGCCAGCAGCAAACGGGGGACCGCCTACGAGCAGTACTTC,CASSKRGTAYEQYF
TRBV27,.,14,TRBJ2-7,TRBD2,TGTGCCAGCAGTGCGTCTAGCGGGGGCTACGAGCAGTACTTC,CASSASSGGYEQYF
TRBV21-1,few,16,TRBJ2-7,.,TGTGCCAGCAGCGCGGGAGGGCCTTTGGTCTGCTACGAGCAGTACTTC,CASSAGGPLVCYEQYF